The rows below give T cell receptor beta chains drawn from one sample of a study of early T cells in non-severe SARS-CoV-2 infection. TCRdb passed the 5' RACE reads through MiXCR, listing each CDR3 protein once. The sample lists approximately 34,000 distinct CDR3 sequences; roughly 7.9% were seen once. This material consisted of whole blood, taken at baseline. These receptors were obtained from an adult who was a healthcare worker with PCR-confirmed SARS-CoV-2 infection or an uninfected control (not recorded which). CDR3s include the opening cysteine and the closing phenylalanine or tryptophan. The D gene is left open where the match is weak. Clone size is shown for a subset of rows, as once, few, many or a class of expanded clone.

cdr3_nt cdr3_aa d_call j_call v_call clone_size
TGTGCCAGCAGCTTAGGGACTAGCGCCCAGAGTACGCAGTATTTT CASSLGTSAQSTQYF TRBD2 TRBJ2-3 TRBV7-9 many
TGTGCCGCCTCCCGGCCAGGGGCGGGGTACAATGAGCAGTTCTTC CAASRPGAGYNEQFF - TRBJ2-1 TRBV6-1 few
TGTGCCAGCAGCCCTAAATACTCTGGGGCCAACGTCCTGACTTTC CASSPKYSGANVLTF - TRBJ2-6 TRBV7-9 many
TGTGCCAGCAGTTCCGGACAGGGTGGCACAGATACGCAGTATTTT CASSSGQGGTDTQYF TRBD1 TRBJ2-3 TRBV6-2/TRBV6-3 many
TGTGCCAGCAGTTCCCGGTTGTGGTTCAGGACCCAGTACTTC CASSSRLWFRTQYF - TRBJ2-5 TRBV28 few
TGTGCCAGCAGCGGAGGTCAGCTCACAGATACGCAGTATTTT CASSGGQLTDTQYF - TRBJ2-3 TRBV11-3 many
TGTGCCACCCGACGGGGGACCGCCGAGCAGTACTTC CATRRGTAEQYF - TRBJ2-7 TRBV28 many
TGTGCCAGCACCCGAGCGGGAGACTCTGGAAACACCATATATTTT CASTRAGDSGNTIYF - TRBJ1-3 TRBV6-5 -
TGTGCCAGCAGCTTAGCTTCAGGGGGTATCTACGAGCAGTACTTC CASSLASGGIYEQYF TRBD1 TRBJ2-7 TRBV7-7 many
TGTGCCAGCAGCCCCCTCGCGGGGGGACGCACAGATACGCAGTATTTT CASSPLAGGRTDTQYF TRBD2 TRBJ2-3 TRBV7-8 many
TGTGCCAGCAGCTCCACGCCCTCAGGGGATGGCTACACCTTC CASSSTPSGDGYTF - TRBJ1-2 TRBV7-3 few
TGTGCCAGCAGCTCAGGAATCCCAACCGGGGAGCTGTTTTTT CASSSGIPTGELFF - TRBJ2-2 TRBV7-9 many
TGTGCCAGCAGGATCGGGGGACCGTACAATGAGCAGTTCTTC CASRIGGPYNEQFF - TRBJ2-1 TRBV12-3/TRBV12-4 few
TGCGCCAGCAGCCAGGGAGTAGCTAATGAAAAACTGTTTTTT CASSQGVANEKLFF - TRBJ1-4 TRBV5-1 many
TGCGCCAGCAGCTCCAACCCAGGGACAGAACTATCCGAGCAGTACTTC CASSSNPGTELSEQYF TRBD1 TRBJ2-7 TRBV5-1 few
TGTGCCAGCAGCCCGATAGCGGTGAAACCAGATACGCAGTATTTT CASSPIAVKPDTQYF - TRBJ2-3 TRBV7-9 many
TGTGCCAGCGGGAGGACAGAAATCTATGGCTACACCTTC CASGRTEIYGYTF - TRBJ1-2 TRBV28 few
TGTGCCAGCAGCTGGACAGGGAGCGAGCAGTACTTC CASSWTGSEQYF TRBD1 TRBJ2-7 TRBV7-2 many
TGCAGTGCTAGTCTCGGGGGTATCTACGAGCAGTACTTC CSASLGGIYEQYF - TRBJ2-7 TRBV20-1 many
TGCGCCAGCAGCCACATGGGCCGCTCCTATAATTCACCCCTCCACTTT CASSHMGRSYNSPLHF - TRBJ1-6 TRBV4-1 -
TGCAGTGCTAGAGCCGCGGACTCACAGGCCTGGGACGAGCAGTACTTC CSARAADSQAWDEQYF - TRBJ2-7 TRBV20-1 large
TGCAGTGCTAGAAGGCAGGGACGTAGCAATCAGCCCCAGCATTTT CSARRQGRSNQPQHF - TRBJ1-5 TRBV20-1 many
TGTGCCAGCAGTGCCCCCATAAGCGGGGGGCCCGTCGGAGATACGCAGTATTTT CASSAPISGGPVGDTQYF TRBD2 TRBJ2-3 TRBV6-1 -
TGTGCCAGCAGTTTATACCCAGAGCACGTGAACACTGAAGCTTTCTTT CASSLYPEHVNTEAFF - TRBJ1-1 TRBV28 few
TGCAGTGCTCCAGGGGTAGGGCAGCCCCAGCATTTT CSAPGVGQPQHF - TRBJ1-5 TRBV20-1 few
TGCAGTGCTAATTTCGCGGGGGCTTCCTACGAGCAGTACTTC CSANFAGASYEQYF - TRBJ2-7 TRBV20-1 many
TGTGCCAACCAGTGGGAGGGAGGCGCCAATCAGCCCCAGCATTTT CANQWEGGANQPQHF - TRBJ1-5 TRBV11-2 -
TGCAGTGCTAGAGGGTCCCAGCGTCGGGAGGTCCAGTACTTC CSARGSQRREVQYF TRBD2 TRBJ2-5 TRBV20-1 many
TGTGCCAGCAGTCCCCGCAGGGACATCTACGAGCAGTACTTC CASSPRRDIYEQYF - TRBJ2-7 TRBV27 medium-sized
TGTGCCAGCAGCGCCGGGACAGGGCGGACTGAAGCTTTCTTT CASSAGTGRTEAFF TRBD1 TRBJ1-1 TRBV3-1 -
TGCGCCAGCAGCCAAAGACAGGAGGTCGGCTCACCCCTCCACTTT CASSQRQEVGSPLHF - TRBJ1-6 TRBV4-1 -
TGTGCCAGCAGTTTTCCAGGCTACGAGCAGTACTTC CASSFPGYEQYF - TRBJ2-7 TRBV28 many
TGTGCCTGGAGTGTAGGGAGCAGAAGCTCCTACGAGCAGTACTTC CAWSVGSRSSYEQYF - TRBJ2-7 TRBV30 few
TGCAGTGCTAGTCACGGGGGCACTGAAGCTTTCTTT CSASHGGTEAFF - TRBJ1-1 TRBV20-1 many
TGTGCCAGCAGCCAAGAGGGGGGCAGGAAAGAGACCCAGTACTTC CASSQEGGRKETQYF - TRBJ2-5 TRBV4-2 -
TGTGCCTGCCCCCGGCTGGGGAGCTCCTACGAGCAGTACTTC CACPRLGSSYEQYF - TRBJ2-7 TRBV30 many
TGCAGCGTTTTCCTAAAAATGACAGGGGGCGGCGGGGAGCTGTTTTTT CSVFLKMTGGGGELFF TRBD1 TRBJ2-2 TRBV29-1 -
TGTACCATCAGCGGGGACAGGGGATACGAGACCCAGTACTTC CTISGDRGYETQYF TRBD1 TRBJ2-5 TRBV10-3 once
TGCAGCGTTGGGACAGGGGGCTACAATGAGCAGTTCTTC CSVGTGGYNEQFF TRBD1 TRBJ2-1 TRBV29-1 many
TGTGCCAGCAGTGCGGGACTAGCGAGTTATCCAGATACGCAGTATTTT CASSAGLASYPDTQYF TRBD2 TRBJ2-3 TRBV6-6 -
TGTGCCAGCATCACGACAGGGCTCACTGAAGCTTTCTTT CASITTGLTEAFF TRBD1 TRBJ1-1 TRBV28 -
TGTGCCAGCAGTGAAAACAGAGCGAACACCGGGGAGCTGTTTTTT CASSENRANTGELFF - TRBJ2-2 TRBV6-4 -
TGTGCCAGCAGCGCAGGGAGTCGGGGGATCTACGAGCAGTACTTC CASSAGSRGIYEQYF - TRBJ2-7 TRBV7-8 many
TGTGCCAGCAGTACAGGGGGCGCTTCGTTTTATGGCTACACCTTC CASSTGGASFYGYTF TRBD1 TRBJ1-2 TRBV7-2 few
TGTGCCAGCAGCTTAGAGACAGGCCCCCACTACGAGCAGTACTTC CASSLETGPHYEQYF - TRBJ2-7 TRBV11-2 many
TGTGCCAGCAGCTTGTTCCCGGGGAGCAATCAGCCCCAGCATTTT CASSLFPGSNQPQHF - TRBJ1-5 TRBV7-2 many
TGTGCCAGCAGCAAACCCCGGACAGGGATTTATAATTCACCCCTCCACTTT CASSKPRTGIYNSPLHF TRBD1 TRBJ1-6 TRBV11-2 few
TGCGCCAGCAGCCCCGGGCCTGAAGCTTTCTTT CASSPGPEAFF - TRBJ1-1 TRBV10-2 few
TGTGCCAGCAAAGTCCCCCCAGATACGCAGTATTTT CASKVPPDTQYF - TRBJ2-3 TRBV7-2 -
TGTGCCAGCAGCTTATCTAGAGGAGATACGCAGTATTTT CASSLSRGDTQYF - TRBJ2-3 TRBV7-9 -
TGTGCCAGCAGCTTAGACAGCTACAATCAGCCCCAGCATTTT CASSLDSYNQPQHF - TRBJ1-5 TRBV7-9 -
TGTGCCAGCAGCCCTCAGACAGGCAATCAGCCCCAGCATTTT CASSPQTGNQPQHF - TRBJ1-5 TRBV7-2 few
TGTGCCAGCAGGCAGGGTCCCAAAAACATTCAGTACTTC CASRQGPKNIQYF - TRBJ2-4 TRBV6-1 few
TGTGCCAGCAGTTCCCAGGGGAGGACTGAAGCTTTCTTT CASSSQGRTEAFF - TRBJ1-1 TRBV27 -
TGTGCCAGCACCCCAGATCCGAGCAATCAGCCCCAGCATTTT CASTPDPSNQPQHF - TRBJ1-5 TRBV6-6 few
TGTGCCAGCAGCTTAGCAGGGACCTACACCGGGGAGCTGTTTTTT CASSLAGTYTGELFF - TRBJ2-2 TRBV7-6 -
TGTGCCAGCAGACCGTCAGGGCCTCTCTACGAGCAGTACTTC CASRPSGPLYEQYF - TRBJ2-7 TRBV12-3/TRBV12-4 -